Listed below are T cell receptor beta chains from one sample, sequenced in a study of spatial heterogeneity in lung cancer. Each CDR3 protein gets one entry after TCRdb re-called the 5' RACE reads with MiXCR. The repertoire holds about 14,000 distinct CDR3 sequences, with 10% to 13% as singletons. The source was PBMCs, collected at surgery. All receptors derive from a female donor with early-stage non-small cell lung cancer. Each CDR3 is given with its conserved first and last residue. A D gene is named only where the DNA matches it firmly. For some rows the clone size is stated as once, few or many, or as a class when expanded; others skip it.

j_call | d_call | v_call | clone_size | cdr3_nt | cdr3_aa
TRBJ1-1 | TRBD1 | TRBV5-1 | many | TGCGCCAGCAGCTGGGGACAGGGGTGGTCTGAAGCTTTCTTT | CASSWGQGWSEAFF
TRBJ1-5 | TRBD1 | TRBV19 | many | TGTGCCAGTAGTATTGGGACAGGGGGCAAGAGCAATCAGCCCCAGCATTTT | CASSIGTGGKSNQPQHF
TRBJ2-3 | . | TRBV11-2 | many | TGTGCCAGCAGCTTGACCCTCTCGAGTAGAGATACGCAGTATTTT | CASSLTLSSRDTQYF
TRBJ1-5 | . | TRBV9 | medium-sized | TGTGCCAGCAGCGTCCGGGGAGGGGGGCCCCAGCATTTT | CASSVRGGGPQHF
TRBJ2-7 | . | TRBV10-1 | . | TGCGCCAGCCCTCACTACGAGCAGTACTTC | CASPHYEQYF
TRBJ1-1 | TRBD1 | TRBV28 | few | TGTGCCAGCAGTCAGGGGGGTTCGACTGAAGCTTTCTTT | CASSQGGSTEAFF
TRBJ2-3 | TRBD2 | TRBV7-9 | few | TGTGCCAGCGCCCCGCTAGCGGGGCAAACAGATACGCAGTATTTT | CASAPLAGQTDTQYF
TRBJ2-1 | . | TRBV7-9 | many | TGTGCCAGCAGCCCCCGGCGGGGCGGAACGGCCTACAATGAGCAGTTCTTC | CASSPRRGGTAYNEQFF
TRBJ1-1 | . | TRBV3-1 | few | TGTGCCAGCAGTCCCCGTCGAATGGGGGGCGCTGAAGCTTTCTTT | CASSPRRMGGAEAFF
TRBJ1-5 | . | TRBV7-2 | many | TGTGCCAGCAGCTACACAGTCCTCCAAGGAGCCCAGCATTTT | CASSYTVLQGAQHF
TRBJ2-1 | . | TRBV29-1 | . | TGCAGCGTTGACGTTGGGCCTAAGCAGTTCTTC | CSVDVGPKQFF
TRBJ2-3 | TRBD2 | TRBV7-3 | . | TGTGCCAGCAGCCCGATCCCAGGGAGCGGGGGCACAGATACGCAGTATTTT | CASSPIPGSGGTDTQYF
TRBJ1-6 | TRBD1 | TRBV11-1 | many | TGTGCCAGCAGCTTAAGGGACAGCAATTCACCCCTCCACTTT | CASSLRDSNSPLHF
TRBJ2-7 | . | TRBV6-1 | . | TGTGCCAGCAGAAAGACAGGCCTCTCCTACGAGCAGTACTTC | CASRKTGLSYEQYF
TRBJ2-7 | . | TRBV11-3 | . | TGTGCCAGCAGCTTAGACCTTACCTACGAGCAGTACTTC | CASSLDLTYEQYF
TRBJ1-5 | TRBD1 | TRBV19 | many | TGTGCCAGTAGTCAACAGGGGGATCAGCCCCAGCATTTT | CASSQQGDQPQHF
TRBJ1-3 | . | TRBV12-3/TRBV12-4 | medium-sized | TGTGCCAGCAGTTTAACCGACACCATATATTTT | CASSLTDTIYF
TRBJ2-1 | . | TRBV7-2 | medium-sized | TGTGCCAGCAGCCCCCTAGGGCAGTCCGGAGTGCAGTTCTTC | CASSPLGQSGVQFF
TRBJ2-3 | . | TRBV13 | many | TGTGCCAGCAGCTTCAGGGAGAGGGGCACAGATACGCAGTATTTT | CASSFRERGTDTQYF
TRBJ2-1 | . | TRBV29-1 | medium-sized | TGCAGCGTTGACGCACACGGAGGTTCCTACAATGAGCAGTTCTTC | CSVDAHGGSYNEQFF
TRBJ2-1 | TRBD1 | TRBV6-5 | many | TGTGCCAGCAGCCCGGACAGGCGGTCCTACAATGAGCAGTTCTTC | CASSPDRRSYNEQFF
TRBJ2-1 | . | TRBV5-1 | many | TGCGCCAGCAGCTGGGGGGCGGGGAGTTTTAATGAGCAGTTCTTC | CASSWGAGSFNEQFF
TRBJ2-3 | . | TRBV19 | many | TGTGCCAGTAGTTTCTCCTTCACAGATACGCAGTATTTT | CASSFSFTDTQYF
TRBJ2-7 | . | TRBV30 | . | TGTGCCTGGAGTATCGGTATCTCTACCCTGGCCTACGAGCAGTACTTC | CAWSIGISTLAYEQYF
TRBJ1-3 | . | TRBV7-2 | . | TGTGCCAGCAGCTTAGGTCAGGGAAGGATGTCTGGAAACACCATATATTTT | CASSLGQGRMSGNTIYF
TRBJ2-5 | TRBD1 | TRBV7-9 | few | TGTGCCAGCAGCTCCGGACAGGGGCAAGAGACCCAGTACTTC | CASSSGQGQETQYF
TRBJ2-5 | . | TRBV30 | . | TGTGCCTGGAGCGGGGGCTACAACCAAGAGACCCAGTACTTC | CAWSGGYNQETQYF
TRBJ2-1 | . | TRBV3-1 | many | TGTGCCAGCAGCCCCCTCTCCGCGGGGCCAGGCAATGAGCAGTTCTTC | CASSPLSAGPGNEQFF
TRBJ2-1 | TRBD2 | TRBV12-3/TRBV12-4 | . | TGTGCCAGCAGTTCGGGACTAGCGATCTACAATGAGCAGTTCTTC | CASSSGLAIYNEQFF
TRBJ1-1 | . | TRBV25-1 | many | TGTGCCAGCAGTGATGAAGGGGCGCGTAGAGCTTTCTTT | CASSDEGARRAFF
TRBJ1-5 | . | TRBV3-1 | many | TGTGCCAGCAGCCAAGGGGTCAGCCCCCCTAATCAGCCCCAGCATTTT | CASSQGVSPPNQPQHF
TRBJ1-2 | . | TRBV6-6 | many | TGTGCCAGCAGTTACTCTAATCTCCAGTACTATGGCTACACCTTC | CASSYSNLQYYGYTF
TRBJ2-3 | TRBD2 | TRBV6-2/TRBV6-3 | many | TGTGCCAGCACTAGGGCTCTAGCGGGGACAGTACCAGATACGCAGTATTTT | CASTRALAGTVPDTQYF
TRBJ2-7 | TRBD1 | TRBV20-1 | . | TGCAGTGCTAGAGGGACAGGGAGGAACTACGAGCAGTACTTC | CSARGTGRNYEQYF
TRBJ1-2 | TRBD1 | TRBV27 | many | TGTGCCAGCAGTCCGGGGGACAGGGGGCCCCCCTATGGCTACACCTTC | CASSPGDRGPPYGYTF
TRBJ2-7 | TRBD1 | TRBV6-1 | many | TGTGCCAGCAATTCCCGGGACAGCTCCTACGAGCAGTACTTC | CASNSRDSSYEQYF
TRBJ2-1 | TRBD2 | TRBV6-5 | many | TGTGCCAGCAGCCCCACTAGCGGGGGGAATGAGCAGTTCTTC | CASSPTSGGNEQFF
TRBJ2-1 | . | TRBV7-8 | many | TGTGCCAGCAGCCCCCCCCGGGCGGATGAGCAGTTCTTC | CASSPPRADEQFF
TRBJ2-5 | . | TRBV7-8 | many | TGTGCCAGCAGCTCTACAGGGTTCCAAGAGACCCAGTACTTC | CASSSTGFQETQYF
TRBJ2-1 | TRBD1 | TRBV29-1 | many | TGCAGCGCCGACAGGGTACAGTTCTTC | CSADRVQFF
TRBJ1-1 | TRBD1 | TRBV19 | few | TGTGCCAGTAGTTACGGGACAGGGGCTATGAACACTGAAGCTTTCTTT | CASSYGTGAMNTEAFF
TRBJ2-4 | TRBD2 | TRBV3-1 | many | TGTGCCAGCAGCCCTGGGACTAGCGGGTTACTAAACATTCAGTACTTC | CASSPGTSGLLNIQYF
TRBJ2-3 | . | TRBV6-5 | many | TGTGCCAGCAGAGGACGGCCAAGCACAGATACGCAGTATTTT | CASRGRPSTDTQYF
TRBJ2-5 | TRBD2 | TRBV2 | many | TGTGCCAGCAGTCTCGGGCTAGCGGGGGGGAACCAAGAGACCCAGTACTTC | CASSLGLAGGNQETQYF